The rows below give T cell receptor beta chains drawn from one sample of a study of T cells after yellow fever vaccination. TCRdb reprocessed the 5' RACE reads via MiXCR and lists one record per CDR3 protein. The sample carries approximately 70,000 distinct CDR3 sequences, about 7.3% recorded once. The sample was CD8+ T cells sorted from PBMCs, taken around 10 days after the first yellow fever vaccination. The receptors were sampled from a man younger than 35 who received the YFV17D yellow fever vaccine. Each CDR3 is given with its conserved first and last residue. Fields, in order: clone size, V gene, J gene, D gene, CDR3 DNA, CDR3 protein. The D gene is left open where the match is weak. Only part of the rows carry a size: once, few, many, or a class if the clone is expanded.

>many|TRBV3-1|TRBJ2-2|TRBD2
TGTGCCAGCAGCCAAGTGAATAGCGGGGGGCCCGGGGAGCTGTTTTTT
CASSQVNSGGPGELFF
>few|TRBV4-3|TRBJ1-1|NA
TGCGCCAGCAGCCAAGAAGCGACAGCGAACACTGAAGCTTTCTTT
CASSQEATANTEAFF
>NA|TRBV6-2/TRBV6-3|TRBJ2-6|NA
TGTGCCAGCAGTTACGACACCGGGGCCAACGTCCTGACTTTC
CASSYDTGANVLTF
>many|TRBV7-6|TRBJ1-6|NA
TGTGCCAGCAGCTTGGGGGGGGTCAGGGGAGCTTCACCCCTCCACTTT
CASSLGGVRGASPLHF
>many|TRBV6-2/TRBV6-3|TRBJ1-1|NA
TGTGCCAGCAGTACCAGGGAGGGCATTTTTGAAGCTTTCTTT
CASSTREGIFEAFF
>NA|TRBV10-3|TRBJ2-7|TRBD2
TGTGCCATCAGCCCGACCCGGCGAACGGTGGGGACTAGCGGGGGCGAGCAGTACTTC
CAISPTRRTVGTSGGEQYF
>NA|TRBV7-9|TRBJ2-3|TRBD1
TGTGCCAGCAGCTCCGAGGGGGCGGGAGATACGCAGTATTTT
CASSSEGAGDTQYF
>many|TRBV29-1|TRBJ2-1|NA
TGCAGCGTTGATAATCCGGGACCTCCGGGACCTCGGGGGAGGAATGAGCAGTTCTTC
CSVDNPGPPGPRGRNEQFF
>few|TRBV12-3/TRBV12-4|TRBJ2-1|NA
TGTGCCAGCAGTTTAAAGGTGGTGGGCAATGAGCAGTTCTTC
CASSLKVVGNEQFF
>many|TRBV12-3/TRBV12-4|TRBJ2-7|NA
TGTGCCAGCAGCCCCTCAGGGGAGGGGGGCGAGCAGTACTTC
CASSPSGEGGEQYF
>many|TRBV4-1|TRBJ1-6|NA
TGCGCCAGCAGCCAAGATCCCCCTGGTCGGGACGGAGGTTCACCCCTCCACTTT
CASSQDPPGRDGGSPLHF
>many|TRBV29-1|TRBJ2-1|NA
TGCAGCGTAAGGCGGACCGCCAACGACAATGAACAGTTCTTC
CSVRRTANDNEQFF
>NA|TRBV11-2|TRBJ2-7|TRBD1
TGTGCCAGCAGCCCCGGGACAGGGTTCCCCTACGAGCAGTACTTC
CASSPGTGFPYEQYF
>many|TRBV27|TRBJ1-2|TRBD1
TGTGCCAGGAACCGGGACAGGGGTTATGGCTACACCTTC
CARNRDRGYGYTF
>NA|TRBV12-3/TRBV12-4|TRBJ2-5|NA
TGTGCCAGCAGTTCGAGTGTGCTGACCCAGTACTTC
CASSSSVLTQYF
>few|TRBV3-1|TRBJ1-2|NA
TGTGCCAGCAGCCAAAGGGAAGGGTACTATGGCTACACCTTC
CASSQREGYYGYTF